Below, 15 T cell receptor beta chains from the same sample are listed, as sequenced in a study of OX40 agonist ivuxolimab in advanced cancers. The table came from immunoSEQ multiplex PCR; TCRdb's copy has only in-frame clones and leaves some out. The table includes over 75,000 clones, around 90% detected once. Sequences were derived from CD4+ or CD8+ T cells sorted from blood, sampled in a trial of the OX40 agonist ivuxolimab. Source of these receptors: an adult with an advanced solid tumor such as melanoma, head and neck, liver or kidney cancer.

This sequence joins TRBV15 and TRBJ2-7, with 9 bases identical to TRBD1. Germline V gene lookup returns CDR1 LNHNV and CDR2 YYDKDF (reference sequence). CDR3 length equals 14 residues. Unmatched junction bases numbered 4, after V lost 4 bases and J lost 3 bases. CDR3 residues: CATSTDRGLYEQYF. Written as DNA, the CDR3 is TGTGCCACCAGCACGGACAGGGGACTCTACGAGCAGTACTTC. The whole variable domain, remainder taken from reference TRBV15 and TRBJ2-7, is DAMVIQNPRYQVTQFGKPVTLSCSQTLNHNVMYWYQQKSSQAPKLLFHYYDKDFNNEADTPDNFQSRRPNTSFCFLDIRSPGLGDTAMYLCATSTDRGLYEQYFGPGTRLTVT.

This sequence joins TRBV7-6 and TRBJ1-1, with 9 bases identical to TRBD1. The CDR3 length is 16 residues. CDR1 SGHVS and CDR2 FNYEAQ come from the germline V gene. V shed 1 base and J 4 bases; nucleotides not matched to a gene: 7. The CDR3 loop is CASSLVPPDRGTEAFF. CDR3 DNA sequence: TGTGCCAGCAGCTTAGTCCCGCCGGACAGGGGCACTGAAGCTTTCTTT. Full variable domain (rest looked up from reference TRBV7-6 and TRBJ1-1): GAGVSQSPRYKVTKRGQDVALRCDPISGHVSLYWYRQALGQGPEFLTYFNYEAQQDKSGLPNDRFSAERPEGSISTLTIQRTEQRDSAMYRCASSLVPPDRGTEAFFGQGTRLTVV.

The J gene is TRBJ1-2, the V gene TRBV5-1, with 7 bases identical to TRBD1. Germline V lookup: CDR1 SGHRS, CDR2 YFSETQ. V was clipped by 6 bases and J by 5 bases; unmatched bases: 7. The CDR3 runs 13 residues. The CDR3 DNA follows: TGCGCCAGCACCCTGACAGGGTGGTATGGCTACACCTTC. As protein: CASTLTGWYGYTF.

V is TRBV6-1 and J is TRBJ2-2, with a weak D call TRBD1 (6 bases). Per germline, CDR1 MNHNS and CDR2 SASEGT. The CDR3 is 19 amino acids. The V end lost 2 bases, the J end lost 0 bases, and 19 bases lay between the germline ends. Here the CDR3 reads CASSENPSGTYANTGELFF. In DNA form, the CDR3 reads TGTGCCAGCAGTGAAAATCCCTCCGGGACATACGCGAACACCGGGGAGCTGTTTTTT.

The gene calls are TRBV7-2 and TRBJ2-7; a weak D match, TRBD2 (6 bases). Trimming removed 5 bases at V and 0 bases at J, with 14 bases between. Germline V gene lookup returns CDR1 SGHTA and CDR2 FQGNSA. The CDR3 sequence is 15 residues long. The DNA for the CDR3 is TGTGCCAGCAGCAAGCCGGGACTCAGCTCCTACGAGCAGTACTTC. This encodes CASSKPGLSSYEQYF.

V is TRBV27 and J is TRBJ1-6, with D possibly matching TRBD1 (6 bases). CDR1 and CDR2 from the germline V gene are MNHEY and SMNVEV (reference sequence). The CDR3 spans 15 residues. V was clipped by 0 bases and J by 10 bases, with 13 bases between them. As DNA, the CDR3 is TGTGCCAGCAGTTTATCAAGACAGGCGGGCTCACCCCTCCACTTT. Translating it yields CASSLSRQAGSPLHF.

This clone has a single count. The rearrangement joins TRBV6-4 to TRBJ2-1; 7 bases are a match to TRBD2. Germline assignment: CDR1 MRHNA and CDR2 SNTAGT. After removal of 0 bases from V and 8 bases from J, the junction contained 4 bases not matched to a gene. The CDR3 is 14 residues long. In DNA, the CDR3 is TGTGCCAGCAGTGACTCGGGAGGGCCGCATGAGCAGTTCTTC. It codes for CASSDSGGPHEQFF.

This sequence joins TRBV18 and TRBJ1-6; no reliable D call. Germline assignment: CDR1 KGHSH and CDR2 LQKENI. V was cut by 2 bases and J by 2 bases, with 10 bases left in between. This CDR3 is 16 amino acids long. The CDR3 region is CASSPSGGTYNSPLHF. CDR3 nucleotides: TGTGCCAGCTCACCATCGGGCGGTACCTATAATTCACCCCTCCACTTT.

The chain joins TRBV11-2 to TRBJ2-3; maybe TRBD1 (5 bases). The CDR3 is made up of 12 amino acids. Trimming pared 1 base from V and 7 bases from J, leaving 6 bases between. The germline gives CDR1 SGHAT, CDR2 FQNNGV. The CDR3 spells CASSLGQYTQYF. CDR3 DNA: TGTGCCAGCAGCTTAGGACAGTATACGCAGTATTTT.

The chain combines TRBV7-2 with TRBJ1-3, with a possible D match to TRBD1 (6 bases). Trimming pared 6 bases from V and 3 bases from J, leaving 12 bases between. CDR1 is SGHTA, CDR2 FQGNSA, per germline. This CDR3 contains 14 residues. CDR3 loop: CASSPGVYGNTIYF. The CDR3 DNA reads as TGTGCCAGCAGTCCAGGGGTGTATGGAAACACCATATATTTT.

The chain employs TRBV7-6 and TRBJ2-7; 7 bases are shared with TRBD1. In germline, CDR1 is SGHVS, CDR2 FNYEAQ. The CDR3 spans 14 residues. J was trimmed by 3 bases and V by 8 bases; bases with no gene match: 10. The CDR3 sequence: CASGEQGFGYEQYF. The CDR3 region has the DNA TGTGCCAGCGGGGAACAGGGGTTTGGCTACGAGCAGTACTTC.

The gene calls are TRBV2 and TRBJ2-5; possible D gene TRBD1, 5 bases. This CDR3 spans 12 amino acids. V was trimmed by 6 bases and J by 5 bases, leaving 10 bases between them. The germline V gene has CDR1 SNHLY and CDR2 FYNNEI. In DNA, the CDR3 is TGTGCCAGCAGGGATTCAGGGGAGACCCAGTACTTC. Protein: CASRDSGETQYF.

V and J are TRBV11-2 and TRBJ1-1; 7 bases align to TRBD1. V was clipped by 4 bases and J by 2 bases; unmatched bases: 4. CDR3 length: 14 amino acids. CDR1 and CDR2 from the germline V gene are SGHAT and FQNNGV. CDR3 sequence (DNA): TGTGCCAGCAGCTCCCGGGACAGAAACACTGAAGCTTTCTTT. Its translation is CASSSRDRNTEAFF.

The J gene is TRBJ2-2, the V gene TRBV29-1; 8 bases line up with TRBD1. Trimming cost V 7 bases and J 6 bases; bases outside gene matches: 7. The CDR3 sequence is 13 residues long. Germline V gene lookup returns CDR1 SQVTM and CDR2 ANQGSEA. The DNA of the CDR3 is TGCAGCGCCAATTCGGACAGGGCCGGGGAGCTGTTTTTT. Translating it yields CSANSDRAGELFF.

The chain links TRBV7-2 to TRBJ2-3; maybe TRBD2 (6 bases). The CDR3 sequence is 15 residues long. CDR1 and CDR2 from the germline V gene are SGHTA and FQGNSA. V was pared by 2 bases and J by 2 bases, with 11 bases between. CDR3 sequence: CASSLTRGTTDTQYF. In DNA form, the CDR3 reads TGTGCCAGCAGCTTAACGCGGGGAACCACAGATACGCAGTATTTT.